This TCR beta chain was sequenced for a study of shared clonotypes between healthy human individuals. Study-wide results and limits: The small donor group covered limited genetic and exposure diversity.

The donors were adults (healthy and HIV-negative) with no recent acute infections or vaccinations. V lost 1 base and J 0 bases, leaving 11 bases between the germline ends. This CDR3 region has 16 residues. The germline V gene has CDR1 SGHRS and CDR2 YFSETQ. A note on this clone: Its target is not known.

TCRdb's copy holds only in-frame clones and misses some; the assay was immunoSEQ multiplex PCR. The sample lists about 680,000 clones; less than 85% were seen once. This clonotype was obtained from a woman in her thirties in good health. The specimen was memory CD4+ T cells sorted from blood. Subset described: CD45RA-negative fraction. The chain combines TRBV5-1 with TRBJ2-1; D ambiguous. The CDR3 DNA follows: TGCGCCAGCAGCTTGAGACCAACAAGCTCCTACAATGAGCAGTTCTTC. As protein: CASSLRPTSSYNEQFF.